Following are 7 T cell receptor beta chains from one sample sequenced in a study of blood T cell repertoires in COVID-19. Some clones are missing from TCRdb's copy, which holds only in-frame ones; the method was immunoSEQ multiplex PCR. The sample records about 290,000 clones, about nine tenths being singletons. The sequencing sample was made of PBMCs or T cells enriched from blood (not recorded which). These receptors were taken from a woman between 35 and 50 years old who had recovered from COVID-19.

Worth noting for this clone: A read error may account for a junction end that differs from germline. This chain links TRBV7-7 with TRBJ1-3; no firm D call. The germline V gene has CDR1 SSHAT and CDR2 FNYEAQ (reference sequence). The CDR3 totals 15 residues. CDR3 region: CASSPGLGSGNTIYF. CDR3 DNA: TGTGCTAGCAGCCCAGGACTGGGCTCTGGAAACACCATATATTTT.

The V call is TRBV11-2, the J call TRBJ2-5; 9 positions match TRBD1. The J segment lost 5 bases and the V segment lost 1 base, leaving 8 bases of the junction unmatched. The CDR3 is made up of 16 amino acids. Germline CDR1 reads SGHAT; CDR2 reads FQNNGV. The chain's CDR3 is CASSLARQGGVETQYF. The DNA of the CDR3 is TGTGCCAGCAGCTTAGCCCGACAGGGGGGGGTGGAGACCCAGTACTTC. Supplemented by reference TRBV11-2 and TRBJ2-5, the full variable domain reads EAGVAQSPRYKIIEKRQSVAFWCNPISGHATLYWYQQILGQGPKLLIQFQNNGVVDDSQLPKDRFSAERLKGVDSTLKIQPAKLEDSAVYLCASSLARQGGVETQYFGPGTRLLVL.

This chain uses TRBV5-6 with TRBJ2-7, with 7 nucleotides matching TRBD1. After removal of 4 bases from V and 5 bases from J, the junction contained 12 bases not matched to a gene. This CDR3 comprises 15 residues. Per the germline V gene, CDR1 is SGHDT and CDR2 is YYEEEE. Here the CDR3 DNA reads TGTGCCAGCAGCCTTCTGAACAGGGGTACCCACGAGCAGTACTTC. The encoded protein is CASSLLNRGTHEQYF.

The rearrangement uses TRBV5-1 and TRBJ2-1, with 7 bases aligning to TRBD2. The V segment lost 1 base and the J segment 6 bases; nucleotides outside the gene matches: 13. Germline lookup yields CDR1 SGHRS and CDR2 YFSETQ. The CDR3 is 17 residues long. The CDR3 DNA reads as TGCGCCAGCAGCTTGCCCCCGGGACCCCGGGAGGCCAATGAGCAGTTCTTC. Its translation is CASSLPPGPREANEQFF.

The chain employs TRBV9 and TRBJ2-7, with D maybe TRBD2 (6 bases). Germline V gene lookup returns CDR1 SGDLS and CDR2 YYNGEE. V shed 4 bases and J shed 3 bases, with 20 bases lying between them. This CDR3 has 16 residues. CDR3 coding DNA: TGTGCCAGCAGCCTCTCCCCGGGACTCGGGAGCTACGAGCAGTACTTC. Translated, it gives CASSLSPGLGSYEQYF.

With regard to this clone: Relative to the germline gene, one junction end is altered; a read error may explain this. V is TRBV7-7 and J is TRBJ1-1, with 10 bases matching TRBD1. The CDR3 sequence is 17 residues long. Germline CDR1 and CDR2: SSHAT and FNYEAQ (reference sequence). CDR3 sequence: CASSLAQTGGLNTEAFF. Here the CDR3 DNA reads TGTGCTAGCAGCCTCGCCCAGACAGGGGGCTTGAACACTGAAGCTTTCTTT.

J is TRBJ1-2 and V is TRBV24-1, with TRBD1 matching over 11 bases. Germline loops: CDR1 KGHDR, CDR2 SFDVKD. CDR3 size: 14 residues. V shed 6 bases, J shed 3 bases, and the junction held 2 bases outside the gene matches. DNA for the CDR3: TGTGCCACCAGTAAGGGACAGGGGGACTATGGCTACACCTTC. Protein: CATSKGQGDYGYTF.